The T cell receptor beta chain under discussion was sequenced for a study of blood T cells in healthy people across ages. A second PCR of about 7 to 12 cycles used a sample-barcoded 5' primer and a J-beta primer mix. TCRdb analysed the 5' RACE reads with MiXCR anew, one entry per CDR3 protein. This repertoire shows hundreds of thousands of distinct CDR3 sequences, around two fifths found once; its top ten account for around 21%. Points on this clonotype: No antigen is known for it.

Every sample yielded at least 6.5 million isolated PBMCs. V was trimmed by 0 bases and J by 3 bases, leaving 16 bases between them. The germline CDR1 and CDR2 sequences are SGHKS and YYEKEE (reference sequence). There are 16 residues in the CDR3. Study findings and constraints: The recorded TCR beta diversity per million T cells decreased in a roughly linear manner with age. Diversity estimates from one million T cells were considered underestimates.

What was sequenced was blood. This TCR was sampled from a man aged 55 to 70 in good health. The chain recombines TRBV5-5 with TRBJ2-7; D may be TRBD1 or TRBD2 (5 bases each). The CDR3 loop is CASSLVVGTANYEQYF. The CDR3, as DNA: TGTGCCAGCAGCTTGGTTGTTGGGACGGCGAACTACGAGCAGTACTTC.